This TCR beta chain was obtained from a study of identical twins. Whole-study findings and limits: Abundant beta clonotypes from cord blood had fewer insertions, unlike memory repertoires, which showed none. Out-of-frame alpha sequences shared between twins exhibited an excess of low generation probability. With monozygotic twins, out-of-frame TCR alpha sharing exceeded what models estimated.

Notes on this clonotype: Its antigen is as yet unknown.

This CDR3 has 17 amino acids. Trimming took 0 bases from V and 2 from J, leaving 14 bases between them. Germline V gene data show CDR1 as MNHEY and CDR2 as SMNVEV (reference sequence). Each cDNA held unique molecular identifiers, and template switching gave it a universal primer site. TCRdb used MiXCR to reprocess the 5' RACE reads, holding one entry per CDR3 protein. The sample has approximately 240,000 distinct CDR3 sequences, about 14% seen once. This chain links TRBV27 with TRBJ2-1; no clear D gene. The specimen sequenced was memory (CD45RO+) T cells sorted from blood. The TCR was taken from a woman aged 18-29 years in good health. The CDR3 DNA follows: TGTGCCAGCAGTTTATCTAGACTTAGCTCCCCCTACAATGAGCAGTTCTTC. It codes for CASSLSRLSSPYNEQFF.